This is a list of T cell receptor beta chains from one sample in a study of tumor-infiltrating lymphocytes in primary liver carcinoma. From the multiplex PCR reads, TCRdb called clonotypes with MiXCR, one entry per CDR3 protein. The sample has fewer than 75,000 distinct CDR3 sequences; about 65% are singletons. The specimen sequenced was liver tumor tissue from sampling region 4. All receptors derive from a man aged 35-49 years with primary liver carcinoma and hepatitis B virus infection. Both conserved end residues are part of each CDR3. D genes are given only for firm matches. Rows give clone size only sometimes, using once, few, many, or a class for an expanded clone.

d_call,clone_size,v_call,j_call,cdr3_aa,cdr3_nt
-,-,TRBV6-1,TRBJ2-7,CAISVRLGDGYYEQYF,TGTGCCATCAGTGTGCGTCTAGGAGACGGATACTACGAGCAGTACTTC
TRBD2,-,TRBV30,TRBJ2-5,CAWSVRGRETQYF,TGTGCCTGGAGTGTACGGGGGAGGGAGACACAGTACTTC
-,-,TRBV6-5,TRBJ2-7,CASIYSGGDEQYF,TGTGCCAGCATTTACAGCGGTGGCGACGAGCAGTACTTC
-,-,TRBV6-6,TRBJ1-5,CVSLGWGNQPHHF,TGCGTCAGCTTGGGGTGGGGCAATCAGCCCCATCATTTT
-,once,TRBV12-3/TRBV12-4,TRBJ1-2,CAGSLVVGYGYTF,TGTGCCGGCAGCTTAGTCGTCGGCTATGGCTACACCTTC
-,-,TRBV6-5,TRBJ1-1,CASSSGVEAFF,TGTGCCAGCAGTTCCGGCGTTGAAGCTTTCTTT
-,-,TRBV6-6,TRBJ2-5,CASSYLGGGEETQYF,TGTGCCAGCAGTTACTTGGGTGGAGGAGAAGAGACCCAGTACTTC
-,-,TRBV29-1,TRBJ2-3,CSVVPARGQTDTQYF,TGCAGCGTTGTCCCCGCTAGAGGGCAGACAGATACGCAGTATTTT
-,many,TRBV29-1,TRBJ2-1,CSVDVAGLYNEQFF,TGCAGCGTTGATGTCGCGGGCCTCTACAATGAGCAGTTCTTC
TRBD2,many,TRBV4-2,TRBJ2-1,CASSQPGLAGDRGQFF,TGTGCCAGCAGCCAGCCGGGACTAGCGGGAGATAGGGGGCAGTTCTTC
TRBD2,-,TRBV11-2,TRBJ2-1,CASSLELLAGMNMQFF,TGTGCCAGCAGCTTAGAGCTCCTAGCGGGAATGAATATGCAGTTCTTT
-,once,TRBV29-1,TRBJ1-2,CSVKKVMGGAHGYTF,TGCAGCGTTAAAAAAGTGATGGGAGGGGCGCATGGCTACACCTTC
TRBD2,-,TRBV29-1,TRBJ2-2,CSVTLASNTGELFF,TGCAGCGTTACACTAGCGTCCAACACCGGGGAGCTGTTTTTT
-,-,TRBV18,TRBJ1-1,CASSPVAENTEAFF,TGTGCCAGCTCACCTGTAGCCGAGAACACTGAAGCTTTCTTT
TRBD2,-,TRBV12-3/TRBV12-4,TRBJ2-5,CASSKGTSGSLRQEIQYF,TGTGCCAGCAGTAAGGGGACTAGCGGGAGCCTTAGGCAGGAGATCCAGTACTTC
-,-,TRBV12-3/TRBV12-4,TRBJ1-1,CASSSHGQGRNEAFF,TGTGCCAGCAGTTCCCATGGGCAGGGAAGGAATGAAGCTTTCTTT
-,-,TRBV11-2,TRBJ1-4,CASGLGGFANEKLFF,TGCGCCAGCGGCTTAGGCGGGTTCGCTAATGAAAAACTGTTTTTT
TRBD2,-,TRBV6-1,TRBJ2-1,CASSEVGRAFF,TGTGCAAGCAGTGAAGTGGGGAGGGCGTTCTTC
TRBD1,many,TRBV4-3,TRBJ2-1,CASSLDRGGNEQFF,TGCGCCAGCAGCCTGGACAGGGGGGGGAATGAGCAGTTCTTC
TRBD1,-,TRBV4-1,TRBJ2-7,CASSQDRDREEQYF,TGCGCCAGCAGCCAAGATAGGGACAGGGAGGAGCAGTACTTC
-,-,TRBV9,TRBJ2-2,CASSSGIDIGELFF,TGTGCCAGCAGCTCGGGAATAGATATCGGGGAGTTGTTTTTT
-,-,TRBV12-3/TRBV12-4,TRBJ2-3,CTSGPSGGTQYF,TGTACCAGCGGTCCCTCCGGAGGTACGCAGTATTTT
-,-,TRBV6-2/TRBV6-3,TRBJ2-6,CASISGRGLPGASVLTF,TGTGCCAGCATCTCCGGACGGGGTTTACCTGGGGCCAGCGTCCTGACTTTC
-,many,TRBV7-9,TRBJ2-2,CASSLVQGTGELFF,TGTGCCAGCAGCTTAGTCCAGGGGACCGGGGAGCTGTTTTTT
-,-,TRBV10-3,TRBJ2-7,CGISEAGQEQNF,TGTGGTATCAGTGAAGCCGGGCAAGAGCAGAACTTC
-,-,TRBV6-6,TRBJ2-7,CASSHSPGRSSYEQHF,TGTGCCAGCAGTCATTCCCCGGGACGCAGCTCCTACGAGCAGCACTTC
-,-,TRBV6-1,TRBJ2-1,CACSDGPYEQFF,TGTGCCTGCAGTGACGGTCCCTACGAGCAGTTCTTC
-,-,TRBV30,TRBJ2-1,CAWTPVTCNEQFF,TGTGCCTGGACTCCAGTGACTTGCAATGAGCAGTTCTTC
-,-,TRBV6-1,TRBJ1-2,CASSERLSNCYTF,TGTGCCAGCAGTGAACGGTTGTCTAATTGCTACACCTTT
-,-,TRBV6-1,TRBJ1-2,CASRTWTECGYTF,TGTGCCAGCCGTACCTGGACAGAGTGTGGCTACACCTTC
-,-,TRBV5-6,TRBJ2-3,CASSRGRESGTDTQYF,TGTGCCAGCAGTCGGGGCCGAGAGTCGGGCACAGATACGCAGTATTTT
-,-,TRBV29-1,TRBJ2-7,CSAGATYDQYF,TGCAGCGCCGGTGCGACCTACGATCAGTACTTC
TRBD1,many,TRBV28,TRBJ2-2,CASSLFPGGDSTGELFF,TGTGCCAGCAGTTTATTCCCAGGGGGCGATAGCACCGGGGAGCTGTTTTTT
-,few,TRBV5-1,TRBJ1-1,CASHPGQNEMNTEAFF,TGCGCCAGCCACCCCGGGCAGAATGAAATGAACACTGAAGCTTTCTTT
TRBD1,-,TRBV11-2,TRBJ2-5,CVSSSGQPQETQYF,TGTGTTAGCAGCTCGGGACAGCCCCAAGAGACCCAGTACTTC
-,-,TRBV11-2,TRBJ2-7,CAGSLTDGAYEQSF,TGTGCCGGCAGCTTAACCGACGGAGCCTACGAGCAGTCCTTC
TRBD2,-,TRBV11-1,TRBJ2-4,CASSFPGTSGNKNIHYF,TGTGCCAGCAGCTTTCCCGGGACTAGTGGGAACAAAAACATTCACTACTTC
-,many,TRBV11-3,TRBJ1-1,CASSLVGAGTEAFF,TGTGCCAGCAGCTTAGTGGGGGCCGGCACTGAAGCTTTCTTT
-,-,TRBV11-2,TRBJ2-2,CASSLVLGGAKTGELFF,TGTGCCAGCAGCTTAGTATTAGGAGGAGCCAAGACCGGGGAGCTGTTTTTT
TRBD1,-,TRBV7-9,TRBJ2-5,CASSNRGGLQETQYF,TGTGCCAGCAGCAACAGGGGCGGACTCCAGGAGACCCAGTACTTC
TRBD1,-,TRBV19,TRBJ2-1,CASSPGTGDNEQFF,TGTGCGAGTAGTCCCGGGACAGGGGACAATGAGCAGTTCTTC
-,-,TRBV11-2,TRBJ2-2,CASSFSGSNTGELCF,TGTGCCAGCAGCTTTTCGGGATCGAACACCGGTGAGCTGTGTTTT
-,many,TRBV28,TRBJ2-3,CASSLPTELTDTQYF,TGTGCCAGCAGTTTGCCGACGGAGTTAACAGATACGCAGTATTTT
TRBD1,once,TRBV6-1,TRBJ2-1,CVSKPSFDRVNERFF,TGTGTCAGCAAGCCGAGTTTTGACAGGGTCAATGAGCGGTTCTTC
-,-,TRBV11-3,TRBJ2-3,CASSLESWRTDTQYF,TGTGCCAGCAGCTTAGAGTCCTGGCGCACCGACACGCAGTATTTT
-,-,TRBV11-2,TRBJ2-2,CASSFVGSNTGQLFF,TGTGCCAGCAGTTTTGTGGGATCGAACACCGGGCAGCTGTTTTTT
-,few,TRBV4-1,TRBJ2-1,CASSPELAGPYNEQFF,TGCGCCAGCAGCCCCGAACTAGCAGGGCCTTATAATGAGCAGTTCTTC
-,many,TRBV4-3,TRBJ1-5,CASSQSREQPQHF,TGCGCCAGCAGCCAGTCCAGGGAGCAGCCCCAGCATTTT
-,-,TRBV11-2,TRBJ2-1,CASSLYRLASERFF,TGTGCTAGCAGCTTGTACCGGCTAGCTAGTGAGCGGTTCTTC
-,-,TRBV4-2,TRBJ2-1,CASSHASSGLHEQFF,TGTGCCAGCAGCCACGCGTCAAGCGGGCTACATGAGCAGTTCTTC
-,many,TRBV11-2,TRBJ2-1,CASSLVGLSSSYNEQFF,TGTGCCAGCAGCTTAGTCGGTCTCTCGAGCTCCTACAATGAGCAGTTCTTC
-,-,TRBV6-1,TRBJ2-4,CANSESGPKTIQYF,TGTGCCAACAGTGAGTCCGGTCCCAAAACCATTCAGTACTTC
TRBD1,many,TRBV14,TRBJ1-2,CASSQDRDRTGYTF,TGTGCCAGCAGCCAGGACCGGGACAGGACTGGCTACACCTTC
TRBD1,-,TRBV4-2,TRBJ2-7,CASSQGGLAGKQYF,TGTGCCAGCAGTCAAGGGGGCTTGGCGGGCAAGCAGTACTTC
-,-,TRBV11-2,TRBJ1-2,CESSLGANNGYTF,TGTGAGAGCAGCTTAGGAGCTAACAATGGCTACACCTTC
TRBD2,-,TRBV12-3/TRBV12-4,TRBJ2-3,CAVTSGRSGGIDTQYF,TGTGCCGTCACCTCGGGGAGGAGCGGGGGCATAGATACGCAGTATTTT
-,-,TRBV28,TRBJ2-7,CISSEGPGRAYEQYF,TGTATCAGCAGTGAGGGACCCGGCAGGGCCTACGAGCAGTACTTC
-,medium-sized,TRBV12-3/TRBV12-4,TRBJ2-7,CASSLAAGVNYEQYF,TGTGCCAGCAGTTTAGCTGCAGGGGTTAACTACGAGCAGTACTTC